This T cell receptor beta chain is drawn from a study of T cells expressing NK-cell markers. Using the 5' RACE reads, TCRdb records one entry per CDR3 protein without DNA. The ten most abundant clones cover 30% to 45% of a sample with some 150,000 distinct CDR3 sequences. The V gene's germline CDR1 is SGHVS and CDR2 FQNEAQ. This CDR3 has 14 amino acids. Sequenced input: blood T cells: a sorted CD56 or NKG2C T cell subset, CD4+ or CD8+ T cells, or bulk PBMC T cells (not recorded which). This receptor was identified in a woman aged 45-65 years in good health. This chain connects TRBV7-8 to TRBJ2-3. CDR3 protein: CASTPAGYTDTQYF.